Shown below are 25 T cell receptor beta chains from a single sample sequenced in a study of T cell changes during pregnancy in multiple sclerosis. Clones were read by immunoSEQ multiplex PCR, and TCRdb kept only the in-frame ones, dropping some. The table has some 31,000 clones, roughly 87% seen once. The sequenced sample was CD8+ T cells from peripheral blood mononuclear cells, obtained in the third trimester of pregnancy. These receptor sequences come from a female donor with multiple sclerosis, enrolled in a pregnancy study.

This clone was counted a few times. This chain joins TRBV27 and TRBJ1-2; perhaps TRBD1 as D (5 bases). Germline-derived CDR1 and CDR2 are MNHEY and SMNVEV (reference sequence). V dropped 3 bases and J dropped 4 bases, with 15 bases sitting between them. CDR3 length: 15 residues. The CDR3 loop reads CASSLSPPGVYGYTF. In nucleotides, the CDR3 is TGTGCCAGCAGTTTGTCGCCCCCGGGGGTCTATGGCTACACCTTC.

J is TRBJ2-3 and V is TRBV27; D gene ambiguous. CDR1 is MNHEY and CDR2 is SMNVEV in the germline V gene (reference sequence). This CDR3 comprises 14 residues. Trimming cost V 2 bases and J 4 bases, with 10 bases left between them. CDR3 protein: CASSLTVGADTQYF. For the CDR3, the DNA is TGTGCCAGCAGTTTAACGGTAGGAGCAGATACGCAGTATTTT.

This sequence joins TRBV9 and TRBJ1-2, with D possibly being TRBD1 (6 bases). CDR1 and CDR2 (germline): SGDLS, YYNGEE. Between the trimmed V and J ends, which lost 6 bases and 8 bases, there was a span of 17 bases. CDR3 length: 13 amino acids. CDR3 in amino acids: CASNPIRGRGYTF. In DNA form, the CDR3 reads TGTGCCAGCAACCCAATTAGGGGGAGAGGCTACACCTTC.

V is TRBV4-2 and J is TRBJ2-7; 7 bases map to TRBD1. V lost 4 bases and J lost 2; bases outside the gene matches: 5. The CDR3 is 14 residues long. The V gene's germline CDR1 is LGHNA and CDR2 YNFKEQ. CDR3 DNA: TGTGCCAGCAGCCCCAGACAGGGCGCCTACGAGCAGTACTTC. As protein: CASSPRQGAYEQYF.

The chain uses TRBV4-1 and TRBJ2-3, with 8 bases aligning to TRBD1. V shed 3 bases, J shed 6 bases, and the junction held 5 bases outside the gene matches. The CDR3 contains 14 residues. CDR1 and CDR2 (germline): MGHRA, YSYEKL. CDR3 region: CASSHPQGADTQYF. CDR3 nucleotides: TGCGCCAGCAGCCATCCCCAGGGGGCGGATACGCAGTATTTT.

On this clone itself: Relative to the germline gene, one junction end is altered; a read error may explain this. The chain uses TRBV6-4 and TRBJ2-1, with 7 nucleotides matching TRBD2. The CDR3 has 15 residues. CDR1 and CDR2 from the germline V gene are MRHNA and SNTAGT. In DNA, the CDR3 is TGTGCCAGCAGTGACTCGGCGGGAGTTTACAGTGAGCAGTTCTTC. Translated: CASSDSAGVYSEQFF.

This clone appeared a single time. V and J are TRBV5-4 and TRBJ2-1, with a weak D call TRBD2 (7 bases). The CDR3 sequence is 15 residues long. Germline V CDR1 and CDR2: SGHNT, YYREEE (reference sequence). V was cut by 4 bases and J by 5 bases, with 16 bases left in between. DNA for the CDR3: TGTGCCAGCAGCCCCGGACGGGGGGCTGACAATGAGCAGTTCTTC. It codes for CASSPGRGADNEQFF.

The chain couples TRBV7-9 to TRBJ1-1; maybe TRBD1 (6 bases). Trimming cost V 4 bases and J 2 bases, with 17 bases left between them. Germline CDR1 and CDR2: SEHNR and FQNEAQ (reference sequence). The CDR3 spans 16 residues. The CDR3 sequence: CASSSNRDKSNTEAFF. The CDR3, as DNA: TGTGCCAGCAGCTCAAACCGGGACAAGAGTAACACTGAAGCTTTCTTT.

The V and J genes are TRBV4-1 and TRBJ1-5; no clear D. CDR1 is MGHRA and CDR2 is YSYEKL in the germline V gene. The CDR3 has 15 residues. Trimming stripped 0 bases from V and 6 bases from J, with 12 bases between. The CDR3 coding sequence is TGCGCCAGCAGCCAAGATTACACCCTTGGTCAGCCCCAGCATTTT. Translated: CASSQDYTLGQPQHF.

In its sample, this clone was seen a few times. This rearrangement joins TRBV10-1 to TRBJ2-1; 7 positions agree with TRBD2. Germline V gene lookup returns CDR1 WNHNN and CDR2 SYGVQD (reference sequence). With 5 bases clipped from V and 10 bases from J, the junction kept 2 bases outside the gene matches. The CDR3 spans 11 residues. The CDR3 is CASSNSGEQFF. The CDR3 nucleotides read TGCGCCAGCAGTAATAGCGGGGAGCAGTTCTTC.

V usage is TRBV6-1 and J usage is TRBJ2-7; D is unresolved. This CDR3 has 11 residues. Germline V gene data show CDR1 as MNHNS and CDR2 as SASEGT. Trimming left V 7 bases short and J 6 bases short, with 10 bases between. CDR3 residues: CASNLYPEQYF. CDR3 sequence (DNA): TGTGCCAGCAACTTATATCCCGAGCAGTACTTC.

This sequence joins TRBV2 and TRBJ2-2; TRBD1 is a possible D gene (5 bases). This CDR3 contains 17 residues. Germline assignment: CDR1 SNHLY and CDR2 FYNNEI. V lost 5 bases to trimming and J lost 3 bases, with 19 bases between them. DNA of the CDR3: TGTGCCAGCAGTAGCCCGGTGACAGTTTCAGACACCGGGGAGCTGTTTTTT. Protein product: CASSSPVTVSDTGELFF.

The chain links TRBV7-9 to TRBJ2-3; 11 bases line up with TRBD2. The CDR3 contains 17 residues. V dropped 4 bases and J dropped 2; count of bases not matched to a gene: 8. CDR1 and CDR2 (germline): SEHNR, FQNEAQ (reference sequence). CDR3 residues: CASSSLLLAGDTDTQYF. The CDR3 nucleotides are TGTGCCAGCAGCTCCCTCCTACTAGCGGGGGACACAGATACGCAGTATTTT.

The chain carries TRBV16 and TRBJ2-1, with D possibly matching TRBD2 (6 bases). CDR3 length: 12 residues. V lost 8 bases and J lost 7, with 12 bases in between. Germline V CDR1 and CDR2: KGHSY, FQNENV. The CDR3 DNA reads TGTGCCAGCGGGGAGGCCCGAAATGAGCAGTTCTTC. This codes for CASGEARNEQFF.

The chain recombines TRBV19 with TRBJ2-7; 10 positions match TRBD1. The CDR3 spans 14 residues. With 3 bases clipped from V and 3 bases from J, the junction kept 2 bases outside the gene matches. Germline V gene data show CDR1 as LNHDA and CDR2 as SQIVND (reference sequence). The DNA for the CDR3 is TGTGCCAGTAGTATCGGGACAGGGGTCTACGAGCAGTACTTC. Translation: CASSIGTGVYEQYF.

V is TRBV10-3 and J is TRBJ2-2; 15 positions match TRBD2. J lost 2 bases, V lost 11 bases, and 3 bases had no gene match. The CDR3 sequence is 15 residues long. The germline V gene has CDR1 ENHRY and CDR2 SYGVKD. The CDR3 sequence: CAAGLAGGNTGELFF. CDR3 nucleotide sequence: TGTGCCGCGGGACTAGCGGGGGGAAACACCGGGGAGCTGTTTTTT.

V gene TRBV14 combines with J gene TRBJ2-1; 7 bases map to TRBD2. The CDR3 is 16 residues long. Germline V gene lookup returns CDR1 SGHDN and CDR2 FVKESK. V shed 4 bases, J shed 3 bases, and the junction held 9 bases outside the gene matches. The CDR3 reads CASSRASGRHYNEQFF. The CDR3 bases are TGTGCCAGCAGCCGGGCTAGCGGACGTCACTACAATGAGCAGTTCTTC.

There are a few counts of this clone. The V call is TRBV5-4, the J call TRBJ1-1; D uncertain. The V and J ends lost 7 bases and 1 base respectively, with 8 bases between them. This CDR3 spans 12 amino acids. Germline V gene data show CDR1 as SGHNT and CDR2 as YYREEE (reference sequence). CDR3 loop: CASGAGNTEAFF. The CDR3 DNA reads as TGTGCCAGCGGCGCGGGGAACACTGAAGCTTTCTTT. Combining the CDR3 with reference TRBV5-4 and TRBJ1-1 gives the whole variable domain ETGVTQSPTHLIKTRGQQVTLRCSSQSGHNTVSWYQQALGQGPQFIFQYYREEENGRGNFPPRFSGLQFPNYSSELNVNALELDDSALYLCASGAGNTEAFFGQGTRLTVV.

The DNA of the CDR3 is TGCGCCAGCAGCCAAGGAGGACTAAAAAATCGAGTGGCTTTCTTT. It yields the protein CASSQGGLKNRVAFF. This chain links TRBV4-1 with TRBJ1-1; D uncertain. Germline-derived CDR1 and CDR2 are MGHRA and YSYEKL. The CDR3 loop spans 15 amino acids. V was pared by 1 base and J by 11 bases, with 20 bases between.

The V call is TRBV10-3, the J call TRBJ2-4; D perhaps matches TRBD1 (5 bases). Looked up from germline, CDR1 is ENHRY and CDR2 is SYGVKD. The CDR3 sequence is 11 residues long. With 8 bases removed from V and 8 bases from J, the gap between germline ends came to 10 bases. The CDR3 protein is CAIGVGDIQYF. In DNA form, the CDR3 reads TGTGCCATCGGGGTAGGGGACATTCAGTACTTC.

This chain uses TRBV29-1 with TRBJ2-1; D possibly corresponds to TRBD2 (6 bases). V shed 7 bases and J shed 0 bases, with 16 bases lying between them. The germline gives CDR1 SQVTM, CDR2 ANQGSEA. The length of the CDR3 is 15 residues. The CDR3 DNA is TGCAGCGCCCGAAGCGGGTATAGCTCCTACAATGAGCAGTTCTTC. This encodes CSARSGYSSYNEQFF.

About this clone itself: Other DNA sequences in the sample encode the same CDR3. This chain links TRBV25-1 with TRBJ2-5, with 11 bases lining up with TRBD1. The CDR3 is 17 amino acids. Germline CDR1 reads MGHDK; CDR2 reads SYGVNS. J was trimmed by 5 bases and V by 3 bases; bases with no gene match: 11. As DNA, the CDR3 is TGTGCCAGCAGTGAGTCTAGAGGACAGGGGGCGAGGGAGACCCAGTACTTC. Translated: CASSESRGQGARETQYF.

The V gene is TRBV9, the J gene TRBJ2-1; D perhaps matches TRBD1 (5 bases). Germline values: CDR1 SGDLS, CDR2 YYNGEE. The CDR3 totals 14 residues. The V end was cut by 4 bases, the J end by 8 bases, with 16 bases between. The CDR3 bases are TGTGCCAGCAGCCCCCCCCCTGGGGCCCATGAGCAGTTCTTC. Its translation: CASSPPPGAHEQFF.

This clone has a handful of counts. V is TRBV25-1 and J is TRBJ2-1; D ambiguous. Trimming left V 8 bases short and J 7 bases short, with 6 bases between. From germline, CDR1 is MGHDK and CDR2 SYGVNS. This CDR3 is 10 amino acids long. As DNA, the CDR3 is TGTGCCAGCGACGGGAATGAGCAGTTCTTC. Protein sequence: CASDGNEQFF.

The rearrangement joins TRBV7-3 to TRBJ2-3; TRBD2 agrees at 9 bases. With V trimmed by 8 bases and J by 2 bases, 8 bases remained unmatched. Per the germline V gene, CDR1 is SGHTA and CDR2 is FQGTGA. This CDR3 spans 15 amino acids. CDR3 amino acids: CASSASGALTDTQYF. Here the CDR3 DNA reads TGTGCCAGCTCTGCTAGCGGGGCCCTCACAGATACGCAGTATTTT.